The 31 T cell receptor beta chains below all came from one sample that was sequenced in a study of CD8+CD57+ T cells in acquired aplastic anemia. Profiling of TCR beta VDJ combinations and CDR3 sequences used genomic DNA as template. From the reads, TCRdb called clonotypes with MiXCR, one entry per CDR3 protein. This table has more than 250,000 distinct CDR3 sequences, approximately 56% appearing once. Sample: sorted CD4+, CD8+, or CD8+CD57+ T cells (not recorded which) from PBMCs. These receptors were taken from a human donor with severe aplastic anemia or a healthy control (not recorded which).

This chain connects TRBV20-1 to TRBJ2-7; 9 bases agree with TRBD2. Trimming removed 1 base from V and 5 bases from J; junction bases left unmatched: 9. The V gene's germline CDR1 is DFQATT and CDR2 SNEGSKA (reference sequence). This CDR3 has 15 residues. The CDR3 bases are TGCAGTGCTAGAGCCAGCGGGGGGTATTGGGACGAGCAGTACTTC. The encoded protein is CSARASGGYWDEQYF.

This clonotype was seen ten or more times. V and J are TRBV25-1 and TRBJ1-6; 11 positions match TRBD1. Germline V gives CDR1 MGHDK, CDR2 SYGVNS. This CDR3 is built from 18 residues. V was pared by 3 bases and J by 6 bases, with 10 bases of the junction left unmatched. The CDR3 spells CASSDPGTGGGTNSPLHF. The CDR3 DNA follows: TGTGCCAGCAGTGATCCCGGGACAGGGGGGGGTACTAATTCACCCCTCCACTTT. The full variable domain, rest sourced from reference TRBV25-1 and TRBJ1-6, is EADIYQTPRYLVIGTGKKITLECSQTMGHDKMYWYQQDPGMELHLIHYSYGVNSTEKGDLSSESTVSRIRTEHFPLTLESARPSHTSQYLCASSDPGTGGGTNSPLHFGNGTRLTVT.

V gene TRBV15 combines with J gene TRBJ2-6; D uncertain. V lost 3 bases and J lost 1, with 7 bases in between. The length of the CDR3 is 15 residues. In germline, CDR1 is LNHNV, CDR2 YYDKDF (reference sequence). The CDR3 is CATSSDASGANVLTF. DNA of the CDR3: TGTGCCACCAGCAGTGATGCTTCTGGGGCCAACGTCCTGACTTTC. The full variable domain, completed using reference TRBV15 and TRBJ2-6, is DAMVIQNPRYQVTQFGKPVTLSCSQTLNHNVMYWYQQKSSQAPKLLFHYYDKDFNNEADTPDNFQSRRPNTSFCFLDIRSPGLGDTAMYLCATSSDASGANVLTFGAGSRLTVL.

This chain uses TRBV19 with TRBJ1-6, with TRBD1 as a possible D gene (6 bases). Trimming cost V 6 bases and J 6 bases, with 18 bases left between them. Germline values: CDR1 LNHDA, CDR2 SQIVND (reference sequence). The CDR3 is 16 amino acids. The CDR3 sequence is CASRSGTRVFNSPLHF. Written as DNA, the CDR3 is TGTGCCAGTAGGAGCGGGACAAGGGTTTTTAATTCACCCCTCCACTTT.

This clonotype was seen once. This chain links TRBV10-2 with TRBJ1-2; TRBD1 agrees at 8 bases. The CDR3 is 17 amino acids. CDR1 is WSHSY and CDR2 is SAAADI in the germline V gene. The V gene end was trimmed by 0 bases and the J gene end by 2 bases; junction bases not matched to a gene: 8. In nucleotides, the CDR3 is TGCGCCAGCAGTGAGTCAATGGCAGGGGGCGCAAACTATGGCTACACCTTC. It is translated as CASSESMAGGANYGYTF.

V usage is TRBV7-9 and J usage is TRBJ2-7; D is ambiguous. The V end was cut by 3 bases, the J end by 0 bases, with 15 bases between. Germline V lookup: CDR1 SEHNR, CDR2 FQNEAQ (reference sequence). The CDR3 is made up of 16 amino acids. The CDR3 sequence: CASSLAASVSSYEQYF. The CDR3 DNA follows: TGTGCCAGCAGCTTGGCGGCGTCAGTTAGCTCCTACGAGCAGTACTTC. Together with reference TRBV7-9 and TRBJ2-7, the CDR3 gives the full variable domain: DTGVSQNPRHKITKRGQNVTFRCDPISEHNRLYWYRQTLGQGPEFLTYFQNEAQLEKSRLLSDRFSAERPKGSFSTLEIQRTEQGDSAMYLCASSLAASVSSYEQYFGPGTRLTVT.

There are a few counts of this clonotype. This chain joins TRBV29-1 and TRBJ2-5; the match to TRBD2 covers 10 bases. Losses at the gene ends were 3 bases for V and 5 bases for J; bases not matched to a gene: 9. The germline V gene has CDR1 SQVTM and CDR2 ANQGSEA. This CDR3 has 15 residues. DNA for the CDR3: TGCAGCGTTGAGAGAACTAGCGGGGTTGGGGAGACCCAGTACTTC. This gives the protein CSVERTSGVGETQYF. Full variable domain (rest looked up from reference TRBV29-1 and TRBJ2-5): SAVISQKPSRDICQRGTSLTIQCQVDSQVTMMFWYRQQPGQSLTLIATANQGSEATYESGFVIDKFPISRPNLTFSTLTVSNMSPEDSSIYLCSVERTSGVGETQYFGPGTRLLVL.

The rearrangement links TRBV6-4 to TRBJ1-5; 11 nucleotides agree with TRBD1. The germline V gene encodes CDR1 MRHNA and CDR2 SNTAGT. V lost 5 bases, J lost 9 bases, and 9 bases stayed unmatched. This CDR3 contains 15 residues. The CDR3 DNA reads as TGTGCCAGCAGTCCCCGGGACAGGGGGATGAGGCCCCAGCATTTT. It specifies CASSPRDRGMRPQHF.

Details on this clonotype: This CDR3 fails to terminate in the conserved phenylalanine or tryptophan, so it likely reflects a read error. The V and J genes are TRBV7-7 and TRBJ2-5; D call uncertain. The V and J ends lost 1 base and 3 bases respectively, with 6 bases between them. Per germline, CDR1 SSHAT and CDR2 FNYEAQ (reference sequence). The CDR3 extends over 13 amino acids. The chain's CDR3 is CASSLGRKETQYL. The DNA of the CDR3 is TGTGCCAGCAGCTTAGGACGGAAAGAGACCCAGTACCTC.

This clonotype occurred many times. This rearrangement joins TRBV6-5 to TRBJ2-7; perhaps TRBD1 as D (6 bases). The V gene's germline CDR1 is MNHEY and CDR2 SVGAGI. This CDR3 contains 19 residues. V lost 2 bases and J 0 bases, leaving 23 bases between the germline ends. Written as DNA, the CDR3 is TGTGCCAGCAGTTACACGACACCGGCTCGCAGGGGACCCTCCTACGAGCAGTACTTC. Translating it yields CASSYTTPARRGPSYEQYF.

The rearrangement joins TRBV2 to TRBJ2-7; D gene unclear. The germline gives CDR1 SNHLY, CDR2 FYNNEI. The length of the CDR3 is 14 residues. V lost 1 base, J lost 2 bases, and 9 bases lay in between. CDR3 sequence reads: CASSEGFLTYEQYF. DNA of the CDR3: TGTGCCAGCAGTGAAGGCTTCCTCACCTACGAGCAGTACTTC.

Points on this clonotype: An end of the junction differs from the germline gene, which may be a read error. The chain combines TRBV10-3 with TRBJ1-3; D unclear. The CDR3 covers 17 residues. Germline loops: CDR1 ENHRY, CDR2 SYGVKD. The CDR3 DNA follows: TGTGCCATCAGTGAGGGGAAACTCCTGCCCTCTGGAAACACCATATGTTTT. Its translation is CAISEGKLLPSGNTICF.

This chain joins TRBV5-5 and TRBJ1-3; 8 bases are a match to TRBD1. The CDR3 is made up of 14 amino acids. Looked up from germline, CDR1 is SGHKS and CDR2 is YYEKEE (reference sequence). The V gene end was trimmed by 4 bases and the J gene end by 2 bases; junction bases not matched to a gene: 2. CDR3 nucleotide sequence: TGTGCCAGCAGCCAGACAGGGGCTGGAAACACCATATATTTT. Protein sequence: CASSQTGAGNTIYF.

The table lists this clonotype with many counts. The chain joins TRBV11-2 to TRBJ1-6; the match to TRBD1 covers 7 bases. Germline CDR1 reads SGHAT; CDR2 reads FQNNGV. The CDR3 is 15 amino acids. J lost 7 bases, V lost 3 bases, and 6 bases had no gene match. DNA for the CDR3: TGTGCCAGCAGCTTCCGGGACAGAACGAATTCACCCCTCCACTTT. This gives the protein CASSFRDRTNSPLHF.

The chain combines TRBV20-1 with TRBJ1-5; no reliable D call. CDR1 is DFQATT, CDR2 SNEGSKA, per germline (reference sequence). The CDR3 sequence is 13 residues long. V gave up 4 bases and J gave up 6 bases, with 13 bases separating them. The CDR3 region has the DNA TGCAGTGCTACGGTATCCCCCCGTCAGCCCCAGCATTTT. It is translated as CSATVSPRQPQHF.

The gene calls are TRBV20-1 and TRBJ2-1; TRBD2 is a possible D gene (5 bases). CDR1 and CDR2 (germline): DFQATT, SNEGSKA (reference sequence). The CDR3 extends over 12 amino acids. V lost 1 base, J lost 12 bases, and 13 bases lay in between. In nucleotides, the CDR3 is TGCAGTGCTAGAGGTTCTAGCCTGGTGCAGTTCTTC. Translated: CSARGSSLVQFF.

The chain links TRBV18 to TRBJ1-5; no reliable D call. Per germline, CDR1 KGHSH and CDR2 LQKENI. This CDR3 has 13 amino acids. V lost 3 bases and J 5 bases, leaving 8 bases between the germline ends. The CDR3 protein is CASSPGVYQPQHF. For the CDR3, the DNA is TGTGCCAGCTCACCCGGTGTTTATCAGCCCCAGCATTTT.

V is TRBV20-1 and J is TRBJ2-7; D is uncertain. The CDR3 spans 11 residues. V lost 3 bases and J 2 bases, leaving 5 bases between the germline ends. Looked up from germline, CDR1 is DFQATT and CDR2 is SNEGSKA (reference sequence). CDR3 sequence: CSASAAYEQYF. CDR3 bases: TGCAGTGCTAGTGCAGCCTACGAGCAGTACTTC.

The V and J genes are TRBV6-2 or TRBV6-3 and TRBJ2-3; D possibly corresponds to TRBD2 (6 bases). CDR3 length equals 16 residues. Germline V lookup: CDR1 MNHEY, CDR2 SVGEGT. V was pared by 1 base and J by 2 bases, with 13 bases between. This CDR3 reads CASSYWIAVPTDTQYF. CDR3 DNA sequence: TGTGCCAGCAGTTACTGGATAGCGGTACCCACAGATACGCAGTATTTT.

In the case of this clonotype: The missing conserved phenylalanine or tryptophan at the end of this CDR3 makes a read error likely. Because the CDR3's place on the DNA is in doubt, the DNA is left out and the CDR3 is given as listed by TCRdb. The J gene is TRBJ2-7, the V gene TRBV7-8; the D call in the table, TRBD1, was not verified against the DNA. The CDR3 is 11 residues long, ends included. Germline V gene sequence: CDR1 SGHVS, CDR2 FQNEAQ. CDR3 region: CASSFGQGRHL.

The chain recombines TRBV20-1 with TRBJ1-2; D may be TRBD1 (5 bases). The CDR3 is 13 amino acids. Trimming took 3 bases from V and 0 from J, leaving 8 bases between them. In germline, CDR1 is DFQATT, CDR2 SNEGSKA (reference sequence). This CDR3 reads CSARTDANYGYTF. CDR3 DNA sequence: TGCAGTGCTAGGACAGACGCTAACTATGGCTACACCTTC.

The table lists this clonotype with many counts. The CDR3 sequence is CASSLVSYNSPLHF. In nucleotides, the CDR3 is TGTGCCAGCAGTTTAGTCTCCTATAATTCACCCCTCCACTTT. This chain uses TRBV28 with TRBJ1-6; D ambiguous. Germline V gives CDR1 MDHEN, CDR2 SYDVKM. V lost 2 bases, J lost 0 bases, and 2 bases lay in between. The CDR3 loop spans 14 amino acids.

This clonotype was counted only a few times. The junction does not match germline at one end; this may be a read error. This sequence joins TRBV10-3 and TRBJ2-6; TRBD2 might be the D (6 bases). Per the germline V gene, CDR1 is ENHRY and CDR2 is SYGVKD. The CDR3 totals 14 residues. CDR3 protein: CASSLEGWAGELTF. The CDR3 bases are TGTGCCAGCAGTTTGGAGGGTTGGGCCGGGGAGCTGACTTTC.

The genes are TRBV7-3 and TRBJ1-5; D may be TRBD1 (6 bases). CDR3 length equals 17 residues. The germline V gene has CDR1 SGHTA and CDR2 FQGTGA. V gave up 1 base and J gave up 0 bases, with 13 bases separating them. The CDR3 is CASSLKAGGPSNQPQHF. CDR3 bases: TGTGCCAGCAGCTTAAAAGCGGGGGGGCCTAGCAATCAGCCCCAGCATTTT.

V is TRBV25-1 and J is TRBJ2-6, with 7 bases aligning to TRBD2. Trimming removed 0 bases from V and 1 base from J; junction bases left unmatched: 6. The CDR3 totals 18 residues. The germline CDR1 and CDR2 sequences are MGHDK and SYGVNS. In DNA form, the CDR3 reads TGTGCCAGCAGTGAATATGGTGGGAGGGGTTCTGGGGCCAACGTCCTGACTTTC. Protein: CASSEYGGRGSGANVLTF.

This clonotype has ten or more counts. The J gene is TRBJ2-5, the V gene TRBV14; 12 bases fit TRBD2. From germline, CDR1 is SGHDN and CDR2 FVKESK. CDR3 size: 18 residues. Trimming removed 1 base from V and 0 bases from J; junction bases left unmatched: 6. Written as DNA, the CDR3 is TGTGCCAGCAGCCAAGGACTAGCGGGGGTACTATACCAAGAGACCCAGTACTTC. Its protein product is CASSQGLAGVLYQETQYF.

CDR3 coding DNA: TGTGCCAGCAGGGACAGGCCAGATAGCAATCAGCCCCAGCATTTT. Its translation: CASRDRPDSNQPQHF. This chain uses TRBV2 with TRBJ1-5; TRBD1 matches 7 bases. The trim removed 6 bases at V and 0 bases at J, leaving 5 bases unmatched. The germline V gene has CDR1 SNHLY and CDR2 FYNNEI. The length of the CDR3 is 15 residues.

This chain uses TRBV9 with TRBJ2-3, with 7 bases fitting TRBD2. Germline trimming cut 0 bases from V and 11 bases from J; bases unmatched to any gene: 12. Germline V CDR1 and CDR2: SGDLS, YYNGEE. The CDR3 spans 15 residues. CDR3 in DNA: TGTGCCAGCAGCGTAGGGCTAGCGGCGAACAATGAGCAGTATTTT. This translates into CASSVGLAANNEQYF.

This chain links TRBV5-1 with TRBJ2-2; D gene uncertain. The V gene lost 5 bases and the J gene lost 1 base, with 9 bases spanning the gap. This CDR3 has 14 residues. The germline V gene has CDR1 SGHRS and CDR2 YFSETQ. The CDR3 loop reads CASRGLRNTGELFF. The DNA for the CDR3 is TGCGCCAGCAGGGGCCTAAGGAACACCGGGGAGCTGTTTTTT.

The chain carries TRBV24-1 and TRBJ1-5; D is undetermined. The CDR3 sequence is 14 residues long. V lost 3 bases and J lost 6, with 11 bases in between. The germline V gene encodes CDR1 KGHDR and CDR2 SFDVKD. Here the CDR3 reads CATSDERVGQPQHF. In nucleotides, the CDR3 is TGTGCCACCAGTGATGAGAGGGTAGGTCAGCCCCAGCATTTT.

The gene calls are TRBV7-8 and TRBJ2-5; 9 nucleotides align to TRBD2. This CDR3 spans 15 amino acids. CDR1 and CDR2 (germline): SGHVS, FQNEAQ. The junction had 13 bases not matched to a gene; V was cut back by 11 bases and J by 3 bases. CDR3 nucleotides: TGTGCCTGGAGTTTTAGCGGGGGTGGGGAAGAGACCCAGTACTTC. This translates into CAWSFSGGGEETQYF.